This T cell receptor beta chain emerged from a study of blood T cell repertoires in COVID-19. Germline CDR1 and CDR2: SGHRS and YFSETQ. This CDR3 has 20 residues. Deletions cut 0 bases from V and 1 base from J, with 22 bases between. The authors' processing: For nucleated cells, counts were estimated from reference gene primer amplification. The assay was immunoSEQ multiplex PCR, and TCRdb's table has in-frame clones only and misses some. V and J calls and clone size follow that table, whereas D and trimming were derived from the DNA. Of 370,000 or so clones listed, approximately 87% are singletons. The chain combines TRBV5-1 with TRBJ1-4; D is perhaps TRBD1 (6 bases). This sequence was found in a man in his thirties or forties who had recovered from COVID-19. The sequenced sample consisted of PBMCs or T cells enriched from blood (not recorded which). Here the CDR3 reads CASSLGLTPYRVGTNEKLFF. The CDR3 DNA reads TGCGCCAGCAGCTTGGGGCTTACCCCTTACAGGGTTGGAACTAATGAAAAACTGTTTTTT.